Described below is a single T cell receptor (beta chain) sequence and its context. The table lists this clone with a count of one. Its antigen remains unidentified. Qualities for individual bases were not recorded, and no much larger clone is one base off. The data were obtained in a study of blood T cell repertoires in COVID-19 (dated by TCRdb to the early 2020s). Concerning the study at large: The collaborator samples originated in the United States, Italy and Spain and spanned the acute and convalescent phases of COVID-19. The prospective study material was composed of cDNA or gDNA derived from T cells, B-cell-depleted T cells, or PBMCs. Deeply sampled blood TCRbeta repertoires from subjects exposed to, actively infected with, or recovered from COVID-19 were included in the dataset. The repertoires were released in a freely available public database meant as a resource for research on the immune response to SARS-CoV-2. Samples came from the ongoing ImmuneRACE study (first 160 participants) plus 1,254 subjects from 6 global collaborators. The sample metadata nearly always contained a de-identified subject ID, COVID-19 status, age in years and sex. Where available, HLA class I and class II types were taken from metadata supplied by the sample provider and were not determined by assay-based typing. What the work shows at the level of the full study, not this receptor alone: Clinical and demographic metadata were provided uncurated, with the amount varying by source and participant.

From its cysteine to its phenylalanine, the CDR3 spans 14 amino acids. CDR3 DNA is the only sequence kept; it has 42 bases, read in frame from the first base. CDR1 and CDR2 were assigned from the germline V gene as SNHLY and FYNNEI. The germline ends are 9 bases apart after V is trimmed by 2 bases and J by 7 bases. Collaborating institutions collected whole blood in K2EDTA tubes following their own protocols. For TCRbeta analysis, collaborators shipped samples as frozen whole blood, isolated PBMCs, or DNA extracted from either of those sample types. TCRbeta CDR3 regions were amplified from genomic DNA using the immunoSEQ Assay, a bias-controlled multiplex PCR. The study's processing was this. Nucleated cell counts per sample were estimated from amplification of reference gene primers within the assay. To quantify the absolute abundance of each unique TCRbeta CDR3 rearrangement, sequence reads were collapsed and filtered. Productive Simpson clonality was computed per sample as the square root of Simpson's diversity index over productive rearrangements. TCRdb carries this immuneACCESS record with in-frame sequences only. Its versions omit some clonotypes, under half of them owing to an unresolved V gene in the studies checked, with the rest unexplained. The V and J calls and clone size were taken over from that table, and D and trimming were inferred from the DNA. The sample has over 100,000 clones on record, about 86% of them singletons. The ten top clones hold over 7.5% of the sample.

The chain is made from TRBV2 and TRBJ1-6; the D gene cannot be named for sure. This sequence was found in a woman aged 60-75 years with active or convalescent COVID-19. The sequenced sample consisted of peripheral blood. At the DNA level, the sequence is TGTGCCAGCAGTGAAACGCGGCCCAATTCACCCCTCCACTTT. This is translated as CASSETRPNSPLHF.